A single sample is the source of the 2 T cell receptor beta chains below, sequenced in a study of blood T cell repertoires in COVID-19. Here immunoSEQ multiplex PCR was the method, and the copy in TCRdb shows in-frame clones only, minus some. The table lists approximately 200,000 clones, 86% of them singletons. The sample was PBMCs or T cells enriched from blood (not recorded which). The receptors were sampled from a woman in her twenties or thirties who had recovered from COVID-19.

The chain recombines TRBV6-5 with TRBJ2-7; 9 bases map to TRBD1. The V and J ends lost 7 bases and 1 base, in that order; junction bases with no gene match: 2. The CDR3 has 13 residues. Per the germline V gene, CDR1 is MNHEY and CDR2 is SVGAGI. The CDR3 here is CASNGQGSYEQYF. The CDR3 nucleotides are TGTGCCAGCAACGGACAGGGGTCCTACGAGCAGTACTTC.

This clone was counted a few times. The chain recombines TRBV19 with TRBJ2-1; tentative D call: TRBD2 (6 bases). Germline CDR1 reads LNHDA; CDR2 reads SQIVND (reference sequence). V was cut by 3 bases and J by 0 bases, with 9 bases left in between. This CDR3 comprises 15 residues. Written as DNA, the CDR3 is TGTGCCAGTAGTATGGTCGGGAGCTCCTACAATGAGCAGTTCTTC. Protein product: CASSMVGSSYNEQFF.